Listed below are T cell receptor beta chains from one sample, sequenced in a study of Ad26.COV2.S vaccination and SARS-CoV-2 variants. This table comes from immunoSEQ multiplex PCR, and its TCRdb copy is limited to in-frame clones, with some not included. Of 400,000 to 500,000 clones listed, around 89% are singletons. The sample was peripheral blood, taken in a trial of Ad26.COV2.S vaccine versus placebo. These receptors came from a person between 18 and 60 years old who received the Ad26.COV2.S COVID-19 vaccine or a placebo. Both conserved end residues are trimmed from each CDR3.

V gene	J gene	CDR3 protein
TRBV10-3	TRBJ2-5	AISGASVGEETQY
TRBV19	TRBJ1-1	ASYRDRGLTEAF
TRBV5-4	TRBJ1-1	ASSLGMENTEAF
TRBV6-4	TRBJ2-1	ASKRTSGGYNEQF
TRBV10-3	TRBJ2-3	ASVRAGGTDTQY
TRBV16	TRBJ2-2	FSSGHRNTGELF
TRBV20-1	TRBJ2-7	SASDIYEQY
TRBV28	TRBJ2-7	ASSFTSARQY
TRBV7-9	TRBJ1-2	ASSRGQGGLNYGYT
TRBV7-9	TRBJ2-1	ASSSGTEYNEQF
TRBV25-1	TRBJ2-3	ASSESGARRY
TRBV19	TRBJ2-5	ASSMYSGDTGETQY
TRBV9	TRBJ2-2	ASSGGLAGGTGELF
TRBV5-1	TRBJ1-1	ASSVQGAGNTEAF
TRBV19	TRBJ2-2	ASSMDRGTTGELF
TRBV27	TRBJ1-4	ASSLFPGTGGTNEKLF
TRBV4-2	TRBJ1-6	ASSRDEGSPLH
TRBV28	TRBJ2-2	ASSLRTFWDTGELF
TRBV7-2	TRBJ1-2	ASRRPLEGYGYT
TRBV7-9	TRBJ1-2	ASSSRTENYGYT
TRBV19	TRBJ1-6	ASRGSNSPLH
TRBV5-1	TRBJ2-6	ASSSRGAGANVLT
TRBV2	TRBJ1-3	ASSDRWGAPGNTIY
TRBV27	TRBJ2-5	ASSLLAGGLKTQY
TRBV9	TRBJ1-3	ASSVGSSTGNTIY
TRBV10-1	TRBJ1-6	ASRRDSNSPLH
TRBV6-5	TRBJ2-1	ASSYSIGYGDEQF
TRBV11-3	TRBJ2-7	ASSLGGRLAEQY
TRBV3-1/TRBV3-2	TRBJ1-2	ASSRNRGLNGYT
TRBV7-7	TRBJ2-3	ASSPAGLQTTDTQY
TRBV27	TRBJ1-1	ASSPTVRLATEAF
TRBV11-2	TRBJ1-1	ASSPTIHGATEAF
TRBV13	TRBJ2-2	ASSFRKGNTGELF
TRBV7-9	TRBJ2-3	ASRLAGEGDTQY
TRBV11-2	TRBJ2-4	ASSYLLQGPEIKNIQY
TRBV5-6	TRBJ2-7	ASSTGFGLAGDDYEQY
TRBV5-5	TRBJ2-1	ASSWWTGKNEQF